The following is a T cell receptor beta chain sequence with its context. The V end was cut by 3 bases, the J end by 5 bases, with 17 bases between. The CDR3 runs to 17 residues. Germline lookup yields CDR1 MDHEN and CDR2 SYDVKM. Sequencing was performed with immunoSEQ multiplex PCR; in TCRdb, only in-frame clones are kept and a portion is missing. Of 200,000 to 300,000 clones listed, about 89% are singletons. The data originate from a study of blood T cell repertoires in COVID-19. On the study more broadly: The United States, Italy and Spain provided the acute and convalescent COVID-19 samples.

Sequences were obtained from PBMCs or T cells enriched from blood (not recorded which). The J gene is TRBJ1-6, the V gene TRBV28; D possibly corresponds to TRBD1 (6 bases). The source is a woman in her thirties who had recovered from COVID-19. The CDR3 DNA reads as TGTGCCAGCAGTTTCACCCTCGGACAGCCAGATAATTCACCCCTCCACTTT. Translating it yields CASSFTLGQPDNSPLHF. The whole variable domain, remainder taken from reference TRBV28 and TRBJ1-6, is DVKVTQSSRYLVKRTGEKVFLECVQDMDHENMFWYRQDPGLGLRLIYFSYDVKMKEKGDIPEGYSVSREKKERFSLILESASTNQTSMYLCASSFTLGQPDNSPLHFGNGTRLTVT.